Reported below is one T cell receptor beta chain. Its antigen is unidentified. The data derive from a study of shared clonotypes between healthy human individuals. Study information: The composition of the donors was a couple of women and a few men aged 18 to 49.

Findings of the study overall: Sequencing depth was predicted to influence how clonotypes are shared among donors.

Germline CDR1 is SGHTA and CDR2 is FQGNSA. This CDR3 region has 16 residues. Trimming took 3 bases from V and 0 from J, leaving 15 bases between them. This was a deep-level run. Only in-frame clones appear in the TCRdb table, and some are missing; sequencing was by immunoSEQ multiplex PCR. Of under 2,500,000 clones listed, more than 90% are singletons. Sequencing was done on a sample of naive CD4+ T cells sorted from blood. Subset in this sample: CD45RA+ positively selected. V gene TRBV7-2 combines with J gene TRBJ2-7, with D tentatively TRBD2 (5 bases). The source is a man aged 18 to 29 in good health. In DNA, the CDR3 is TGTGCCAGCAGCTTTCGCCCGGATACTAGCTCCTACGAGCAGTACTTC. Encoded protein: CASSFRPDTSSYEQYF.